Below are 32 T cell receptor beta chains sequenced from a single sample in a study of tumor and adjacent non-tumor tissue in lung cancer. A modified ARM-PCR protocol with three rounds of nested PCR amplified TCRbeta. TCRdb recomputed calls from the multiplex PCR reads with MiXCR, one row per CDR3 protein. The table has 120,000 or so distinct CDR3 sequences, 66% seen once. No cell sorting was done before RNA was extracted from the tissue. Sequencing input: lung tumor tissue. The receptors originated from a man aged 25 to 45 with non-small cell lung cancer.

This clonotype has just a few counts. This could be a read error, since a much larger clone is one nucleotide away. The chain uses TRBV20-1 and TRBJ1-1; a weak D match, TRBD1 (6 bases). The CDR3 extends over 13 amino acids. Germline assignment: CDR1 DFQATT and CDR2 SNEGSKA (reference sequence). The CDR3 spells CRAAGGMNTEAFF. The CDR3 nucleotides read TGCAGAGCTGCGGGGGGCATGAACACTGAAGCTTTCTTT.

To note about this clonotype: This may stem from a read error, because a much larger clone lies one nucleotide away. CDR3 sequence (DNA): TGTGCCAGCAGAACGGACTCCCAGAATCAGCACCAGCATTTT. Translated, it gives CASRTDSQNQHQHF. The chain joins TRBV12-3 or TRBV12-4 to TRBJ1-5, with D hard to call. There are 14 residues in the CDR3.

This chain joins TRBV24-1 and TRBJ2-3, with 8 positions matching TRBD1. CDR1 and CDR2 (germline): KGHDR, SFDVKD. V trimming: 4 bases; J trimming: 0 bases; junction bases outside the gene matches: 8. This CDR3 contains 17 residues. The CDR3 protein is CATSEPGQVLSTDTQYF. The CDR3 nucleotides read TGTGCCACCAGTGAACCGGGACAGGTCTTAAGCACAGATACGCAGTATTTT.

With regard to this clonotype: Since the CDR3 does not end with the conserved phenylalanine or tryptophan, this likely comes from a read error. This chain joins TRBV6-5 and TRBJ2-7; D remains ambiguous. Germline CDR1 and CDR2: MNHEY and SVGAGI. The V and J ends lost 7 bases and 7 bases respectively, with 14 bases between them. This CDR3 has 12 residues. The CDR3 region is CASTQRLGEQYL. Here the CDR3 DNA reads TGTGCCAGCACTCAACGATTGGGGGAGCAGTACTTA.

This clonotype was recorded at least ten times. The V gene is TRBV11-2, the J gene TRBJ2-3, with a weak D call TRBD1 (5 bases). V lost 3 bases and J lost 5, with 18 bases in between. The CDR3 runs to 16 residues. Germline loops: CDR1 SGHAT, CDR2 FQNNGV. CDR3 residues: CASSLTPQGSRDTQYF. For the CDR3, the DNA is TGTGCCAGCAGCTTGACCCCCCAGGGTTCCAGAGATACGCAGTATTTT.

This clonotype was detected many times. The V call is TRBV7-9, the J call TRBJ2-1; 8 positions agree with TRBD2. CDR1 is SEHNR and CDR2 is FQNEAQ in the germline V gene (reference sequence). The V segment lost 5 bases and the J segment 8 bases; nucleotides outside the gene matches: 14. This CDR3 is 16 amino acids long. CDR3 amino acids: CASSPEVSPGGYEQFF. For the CDR3, the DNA is TGTGCCAGCAGCCCCGAGGTGTCCCCGGGGGGGTATGAGCAGTTCTTC.

The rearrangement uses TRBV24-1 and TRBJ2-3; 10 bases line up with TRBD2. The CDR3 sequence is 18 residues long. Germline CDR1 KGHDR, CDR2 SFDVKD. J lost 3 bases, V lost 4 bases, and 12 bases had no gene match. The DNA for the CDR3 is TGTGCCACCAGTGAATCTAGCGGGAGTATCGGTTTGACAGATACGCAGTATTTT. The encoded protein is CATSESSGSIGLTDTQYF.

This rearrangement joins TRBV21-1 to TRBJ1-2; TRBD1 is the table's D call, not checked against the DNA. TRBV21-1 is termed a pseudogene. This CDR3 contains 13 residues. This chain's CDR3 is CACSGQGFYGYTF. The CDR3 DNA reads TGTGCCTGCAGCGGACAGGGATTCTATGGCTACACCTTC.

In the case of this clonotype: The germline gene is not matched at one end of the junction; a read error may be the cause. This chain uses TRBV20-1 with TRBJ1-2; 11 positions match TRBD1. This CDR3 has 13 residues. CDR1 is DFQATT and CDR2 is SNEGSKA in the germline V gene (reference sequence). The CDR3 is CSAVGTGGSGYAF. CDR3 nucleotide sequence: TGCAGTGCTGTCGGGACAGGGGGATCTGGTTACGCCTTC.

The rearrangement links TRBV30 to TRBJ1-5; the D gene is possibly TRBD1 (5 bases). CDR1 GTSNPN and CDR2 SVGIG come from the germline V gene (reference sequence). V was pared by 1 base and J by 2 bases, with 12 bases between. The CDR3 sequence is 15 residues long. CDR3 nucleotide sequence: TGTGCCTGGAGTGCCGGACATAGCGGCAATCAGCCCCAGCATTTT. Its protein is CAWSAGHSGNQPQHF.

This clonotype was observed a few times. A single base separates this from a much larger clone, so it may be a read error. This chain's CDR3 is CASSPPGDTQYF. In DNA form, the CDR3 reads TGCGCCAGCAGTCCGCCGGGAGATACGCAGTATTTT. V is TRBV10-2 and J is TRBJ2-3, with no clear D. The ends were cut back, 5 bases at V and 5 bases at J, with 8 bases in the middle. In germline, CDR1 is WSHSY, CDR2 SAAADI. CDR3 size: 12 residues.

A note on this clonotype: Sequence at one end of the junction differs from germline and may be a read error. The gene calls are TRBV30 and TRBJ2-1; tentative D call: TRBD1 (5 bases). Germline V gene data show CDR1 as GTSNPN and CDR2 as SVGIG (reference sequence). This CDR3 has 12 residues. In nucleotides, the CDR3 is TGTGCCTGGAGTGCTCAGGGCAATGAGCATTTCTTC. It yields the protein CAWSAQGNEHFF.

At least ten counts were recorded for this clonotype. The CDR3 region is CASGGQVSTDTQYF. Written as DNA, the CDR3 is TGTGCCAGCGGGGGGCAGGTGAGCACAGATACGCAGTATTTT. The chain uses TRBV12-3 or TRBV12-4 and TRBJ2-3; D is possibly TRBD1 or TRBD2 (6 bases each). This CDR3 contains 14 residues. V dropped 8 bases and J dropped 0 bases, with 12 bases sitting between them.

To note about this clonotype: No conserved phenylalanine or tryptophan ends this CDR3, so it is likely a read error. The chain couples TRBV4-1 to TRBJ2-1, with D unclear. V was shortened by 0 bases and J by 6 bases, with 15 bases between the two germline ends. The CDR3 has 16 amino acids. Per germline, CDR1 MGHRA and CDR2 YSYEKL. The CDR3 nucleotides read TGCGCCAGCAGCCAAGAGTCTAGTGCCTTTGTCAATGAGCAGTTCATC. It yields the protein CASSQESSAFVNEQFI.

A remark on this clonotype: Since a much larger clone is just one base distant, this may be a read error. The gene calls are TRBV4-1 and TRBJ1-6; D unclear. Germline-derived CDR1 and CDR2 are MGHRA and YSYEKL. The CDR3 spans 15 residues. CDR3 sequence reads: CASSQESAVNTPLHF. In nucleotides, the CDR3 is TGCGCCAGCAGCCAAGAATCGGCAGTTAATACACCCCTCCACTTT.

As regards this clonotype: At one end the junction does not follow the germline gene, possibly because of a read error. The genes are TRBV5-4 and TRBJ1-2; 10 positions match TRBD1. Germline CDR1 reads SGHNT; CDR2 reads YYREEE (reference sequence). The CDR3 runs 14 residues. The CDR3 loop is CASSRDRGLYGHTF. As DNA, the CDR3 is TGTGCCAGCAGTCGGGACAGGGGCTTATATGGCCACACCTTT.

The chain joins TRBV5-1 to TRBJ1-1; no firm D call. The ends were cut back, 5 bases at V and 2 bases at J, with 16 bases in the middle. The germline CDR1 and CDR2 sequences are SGHRS and YFSETQ. This CDR3 has 15 residues. CDR3 loop: CASSPERHRNTEAFF. Here the CDR3 DNA reads TGCGCCAGCAGTCCTGAGAGACACCGCAACACTGAAGCTTTCTTT.

The V gene is TRBV6-1, the J gene TRBJ1-3, with TRBD1 as a possible D gene (5 bases). V gave up 7 bases and J gave up 0 bases, with 13 bases separating them. The CDR3 totals 15 residues. The germline V gene has CDR1 MNHNS and CDR2 SASEGT. CDR3 loop: CASNKGAFSGNTIYF. In DNA form, the CDR3 reads TGTGCCAGCAATAAAGGGGCCTTCTCTGGAAACACCATATATTTT.

A note on this clonotype: The CDR3 ends on some other residue instead of the conserved phenylalanine or tryptophan, so this is likely a read error. This chain uses TRBV6-5 with TRBJ2-7; 8 bases are shared with TRBD1. This CDR3 contains 14 residues. The V gene's germline CDR1 is MNHEY and CDR2 SVGAGI. V lost 6 bases, J lost 7 bases, and 11 bases stayed unmatched. CDR3 residues: CASRPGQGAGEQYL. The CDR3 DNA is TGTGCCAGCAGACCCGGTCAGGGGGCAGGTGAGCAGTACTTA.

This clonotype was seen repeatedly, ten times or more. The V call is TRBV20-1, the J call TRBJ2-7, with D perhaps TRBD2 (7 bases). The CDR3 length is 13 residues. Trimming cost V 6 bases and J 4 bases, with 16 bases left between them. In germline, CDR1 is DFQATT, CDR2 SNEGSKA (reference sequence). The CDR3 is CSAGGQGWYEQYF. CDR3 coding DNA: TGCAGTGCCGGGGGGCAGGGTTGGTACGAGCAGTACTTC.

The V gene is TRBV6-6, the J gene TRBJ1-5, with 10 bases matching TRBD1. From germline, CDR1 is MNHNY and CDR2 SVGAGI (reference sequence). The J segment lost 6 bases and the V segment lost 11 bases, leaving 16 bases of the junction unmatched. This CDR3 has 16 residues. DNA of the CDR3: TGTGCCGGTAGTTACGGGGGGACAGGGGTGGGTCAGCCCCAGCATTTT. Translation gives CAGSYGGTGVGQPQHF.

On this clonotype itself: A read error may be the cause here, since a much bigger clone is one base away. The chain has TRBV20-1 and TRBJ2-5, with no clear D. CDR3 size: 16 residues. The V gene lost 3 bases and the J gene lost 1 base, with 18 bases spanning the gap. Germline-derived CDR1 and CDR2 are DFQATT and SNEGSKA (reference sequence). The CDR3 nucleotides are TGCAGTGCTAGGGGCCGAACCAACGTTCCCCAAGAGACCCAGTACTTC. Its protein is CSARGRTNVPQETQYF.

Points on this clonotype: Given a much more abundant clone one base away, this may be a read error. The genes are TRBV6-1 and TRBJ2-1; D gene unclear. Trimming pared 7 bases from V and 6 bases from J, leaving 7 bases between. The CDR3 runs 11 residues. Germline lookup yields CDR1 MNHNS and CDR2 SASEGT. The CDR3 DNA follows: TGTGCCAGCACCAGGTTCAATGAGCAGTTCTTC. Residues: CASTRFNEQFF.

This clonotype was seen only once. V gene TRBV12-3 or TRBV12-4 combines with J gene TRBJ2-6; D gene unclear. The V end was cut by 9 bases, the J end by 4 bases, with 13 bases between. The CDR3 runs 14 residues. DNA for the CDR3: TGTGCCAGTAGTACATCTTGCGGGGCCAACGTCCTGACTTTC. Translated, it gives CASSTSCGANVLTF.

With regard to this clonotype: This clone may be a read error of a much larger clone one base away. This rearrangement joins TRBV4-3 to TRBJ2-7; TRBD2 matches at 8 bases. The CDR3 consists of 15 residues. CDR1 is LGHNA, CDR2 YSLEER, per germline. CDR3 in DNA: TGCGCCGGCAGCCAAGCCAGGGGACTAGGCTACGAGCAGTACTTC. Protein: CAGSQARGLGYEQYF.

The chain combines TRBV6-6 with TRBJ1-1; no reliable D call. The CDR3 consists of 14 residues. Looked up from germline, CDR1 is MNHNY and CDR2 is SVGAGI (reference sequence). The V end was cut by 10 bases, the J end by 1 base, with 16 bases between. In DNA form, the CDR3 reads TGTGCCATCACTAAATTTGACAAGAACACTGAAGCTTTCTTT. This gives the protein CAITKFDKNTEAFF.

For this clonotype: A read error is likely, as this CDR3 ends without the conserved phenylalanine or tryptophan. Because the CDR3's place on the DNA is in doubt, the DNA is left out and the CDR3 is given as listed by TCRdb. The chain joins TRBV6-1 to TRBJ2-7; the D call in the table, TRBD1, was not verified against the DNA. Germline assignment: CDR1 MNHNS and CDR2 SASEGT. The CDR3 length equals 13 residues, ends included. The CDR3 reads CASSDRGDYEQYS.

A remark on this clonotype: The junction differs from germline at one of its ends, possibly a read error. V is TRBV11-2 and J is TRBJ1-1, with no clear D. CDR1 is SGHAT and CDR2 is FQNNGV in the germline V gene. CDR3 length: 13 amino acids. CDR3 nucleotide sequence: TGTGCCAGCAGCTTATCGTGGAACTCTGAAGCTTTCTTC. Protein sequence: CASSLSWNSEAFF.

This clonotype was recorded once. A junction end diverges from the germline sequence, so it may reflect a read error. V and J are TRBV5-4 and TRBJ2-7; D gene uncertain. This CDR3 is 12 amino acids long. Germline V CDR1 and CDR2: SGHNT, YYREEE (reference sequence). The CDR3 DNA sequence: TGTGCCAGCAGCTCTACCGGCAACGAGGAGTACTTC. It is translated as CASSSTGNEEYF.

This clonotype has ten or more counts. The chain recombines TRBV12-3 or TRBV12-4 with TRBJ1-4; 7 nucleotides match TRBD1. J lost 15 bases, V lost 3 bases, and 10 bases had no gene match. The CDR3 sequence is 13 residues long. The CDR3 spells CASSFDGGQRLFF. The DNA of the CDR3 is TGTGCCAGCAGTTTTGACGGGGGACAGAGGTTGTTTTTT.

The chain has TRBV24-1 and TRBJ1-4; D gene unclear. The CDR3 covers 12 residues. Trimming pared 4 bases from V and 8 bases from J, leaving 7 bases between. The V gene's germline CDR1 is KGHDR and CDR2 SFDVKD. The CDR3 loop is CATSDPEEKLFF. Written as DNA, the CDR3 is TGTGCCACCAGTGACCCCGAAGAAAAACTGTTTTTT.

The chain uses TRBV5-5 and TRBJ2-3; perhaps TRBD1 as D (5 bases). V lost 6 bases and J 2 bases, leaving 16 bases between the germline ends. Germline CDR1 and CDR2: SGHKS and YYEKEE (reference sequence). The CDR3 covers 15 residues. CDR3 DNA: TGTGCCAGCAACACCCCGGACAATTCCACAGATACGCAGTATTTT. Its translation is CASNTPDNSTDTQYF.